Below are 26 T cell receptor beta chains sequenced from a single sample in a study of OX40 agonist ivuxolimab in advanced cancers. Repertoires were generated with immunoSEQ multiplex PCR, while TCRdb's copy carries only in-frame clones and drops some. The sample gives 98,000 or so clones, less than 90% of which show up once; 0.8% to 1% is in the top ten. Sequencing used CD4+ or CD8+ T cells sorted from blood, obtained in a trial of the OX40 agonist ivuxolimab. The receptors derive from an adult with an advanced solid tumor such as melanoma, head and neck, liver or kidney cancer.

V is TRBV19 and J is TRBJ2-1, with D possibly TRBD1 on 6 matching bases. Trimming shortened V by 3 bases and J by 4 bases, and 10 bases separated the two germline ends. Germline V gene lookup returns CDR1 LNHDA and CDR2 SQIVND (reference sequence). CDR3 length equals 14 residues. The CDR3 reads CASSMWGPYNEQFF. The CDR3 coding sequence is TGTGCCAGTAGTATGTGGGGGCCGTACAATGAGCAGTTCTTC. The whole variable domain, remainder taken from reference TRBV19 and TRBJ2-1, is DGGITQSPKYLFRKEGQNVTLSCEQNLNHDAMYWYRQDPGQGLRLIYYSQIVNDFQKGDIAEGYSVSREKKESFPLTVTSAQKNPTAFYLCASSMWGPYNEQFFGPGTRLTVL.

J is TRBJ2-1 and V is TRBV7-2, with D tentatively TRBD2 (6 bases). Germline values: CDR1 SGHTA, CDR2 FQGNSA. CDR3 size: 16 residues. V was cut by 5 bases and J by 5 bases, with 19 bases left in between. The CDR3, as DNA: TGTGCCAGCAGCCAAGCCCTAGCGACCAACAACAATGAGCAGTTCTTC. It translates to CASSQALATNNNEQFF.

V usage is TRBV5-1 and J usage is TRBJ1-5; D is possibly TRBD1 (6 bases). Deletions cut 0 bases from V and 7 bases from J, with 11 bases between. The CDR3 has 14 amino acids. Germline loops: CDR1 SGHRS, CDR2 YFSETQ. CDR3 DNA: TGCGCCAGCAGCTTGGGTCAGGGGCACCAGCCCCAGCATTTT. This sequence encodes CASSLGQGHQPQHF.

The chain is built from TRBV11-2 and TRBJ2-1; the D is unclear. The V end lost 5 bases, the J end lost 0 bases, and 11 bases lay between the germline ends. The CDR3 covers 15 residues. Germline lookup yields CDR1 SGHAT and CDR2 FQNNGV. The CDR3 DNA reads as TGTGCCAGCAGCCCCTCTTCGGGCTCCTACAATGAGCAGTTCTTC. As protein: CASSPSSGSYNEQFF.

The chain is built from TRBV5-6 and TRBJ2-1; D might be TRBD2 (6 bases). V lost 5 bases to trimming and J lost 5 bases, with 11 bases between them. Germline V gene lookup returns CDR1 SGHDT and CDR2 YYEEEE. The CDR3 covers 13 residues. The CDR3 DNA reads as TGTGCCAGCAGTCTAGCGCTTCACAATGAGCAGTTCTTC. Translating it yields CASSLALHNEQFF. The complete variable domain, with remaining parts taken from reference TRBV5-6 and TRBJ2-1, reads DAGVTQSPTHLIKTRGQQVTLRCSPKSGHDTVSWYQQALGQGPQFIFQYYEEEERQRGNFPDRFSGHQFPNYSSELNVNALLLGDSALYLCASSLALHNEQFFGPGTRLTVL.

This clone has just one count. The chain carries TRBV5-1 and TRBJ2-1; 14 bases are a match to TRBD2. CDR1 and CDR2 (germline): SGHRS, YFSETQ. J was trimmed by 3 bases and V by 3 bases; bases with no gene match: 5. This CDR3 contains 17 residues. CDR3 region: CASSWGLAGVGYNEQFF. CDR3 in DNA: TGCGCCAGCAGCTGGGGACTAGCGGGAGTAGGCTACAATGAGCAGTTCTTC. Filled out from reference TRBV5-1 and TRBJ2-1, the complete variable domain reads KAGVTQTPRYLIKTRGQQVTLSCSPISGHRSVSWYQQTPGQGLQFLFEYFSETQRNKGNFPGRFSGRQFSNSRSEMNVSTLELGDSALYLCASSWGLAGVGYNEQFFGPGTRLTVL.

V usage is TRBV5-4 and J usage is TRBJ2-3; a possible D gene is TRBD1 (6 bases). Trimming left V 5 bases short and J 2 bases short, with 15 bases between. The CDR3 has 15 residues. Germline loops: CDR1 SGHNT, CDR2 YYREEE (reference sequence). The DNA of the CDR3 is TGTGCCAGCAGTCCGGACAGTCGCAACACAGATACGCAGTATTTT. This encodes CASSPDSRNTDTQYF.

This chain links TRBV6-1 with TRBJ1-2, with unresolved D. Trimming removed 1 base at V and 4 bases at J, with 10 bases between. The CDR3 is 14 amino acids. Germline V gives CDR1 MNHNS, CDR2 SASEGT. The CDR3 protein is CASSEGVRPYGYTF. CDR3 in DNA: TGTGCCAGCAGTGAAGGCGTACGGCCCTATGGCTACACCTTC.

The J gene is TRBJ2-1, the V gene TRBV27; maybe TRBD2 (6 bases). The V gene lost 3 bases and the J gene lost 2 bases, with 11 bases spanning the gap. The length of the CDR3 is 15 residues. From germline, CDR1 is MNHEY and CDR2 SMNVEV (reference sequence). The CDR3 DNA sequence: TGTGCCAGCAGTTTGACCGGGACTCCCTACAATGAGCAGTTCTTC. Translated, it gives CASSLTGTPYNEQFF.

V and J are TRBV28 and TRBJ2-7; D unresolved. Trimming stripped 5 bases from V and 3 bases from J, with 11 bases between. CDR3 size: 13 residues. Germline lookup yields CDR1 MDHEN and CDR2 SYDVKM. CDR3 sequence (DNA): TGTGCCAGCAGTAGGGCCGACCTCTACGAGCAGTACTTC. Its protein product is CASSRADLYEQYF.

V gene TRBV5-1 combines with J gene TRBJ1-1, with D unclear. The V end lost 0 bases, the J end lost 3 bases, and 9 bases lay between the germline ends. Germline V gives CDR1 SGHRS, CDR2 YFSETQ. This CDR3 spans 14 amino acids. The CDR3 nucleotides are TGCGCCAGCAGCTTGGAGGGCACTTACACTGAAGCTTTCTTT. It is translated as CASSLEGTYTEAFF.

The J gene is TRBJ1-2, the V gene TRBV6-1, with 7 bases identical to TRBD1. In germline, CDR1 is MNHNS, CDR2 SASEGT. The CDR3 loop spans 15 amino acids. V trimming: 5 bases; J trimming: 4 bases; junction bases outside the gene matches: 10. CDR3 residues: CASSLSGGDSYGYTF. The CDR3 DNA follows: TGTGCCAGCAGTCTCTCGGGTGGGGACAGCTATGGCTACACCTTC.

The V and J genes are TRBV27 and TRBJ2-7, with a weak D call TRBD1 (6 bases). The CDR3 covers 14 residues. Germline-derived CDR1 and CDR2 are MNHEY and SMNVEV (reference sequence). The V end was cut by 3 bases, the J end by 0 bases, with 9 bases between. The CDR3 region is CASSLGHPSYEQYV. In nucleotides, the CDR3 is TGTGCCAGCAGTTTGGGACACCCCTCCTACGAGCAGTACGTC.

The genes are TRBV10-3 and TRBJ2-7, with 9 positions matching TRBD2. The ends lost 2 bases at V and 6 bases at J; junction bases unmatched: 5. The CDR3 consists of 14 residues. Germline V CDR1 and CDR2: ENHRY, SYGVKD. The DNA of the CDR3 is TGTGCCATCAGTGAGCTCGGACTAGCGTCCGAGCAGTACGTC. It codes for CAISELGLASEQYV.

This rearrangement joins TRBV2 to TRBJ1-3; no firm D call. V lost 4 bases to trimming and J lost 2 bases, with 9 bases between them. This CDR3 is built from 14 residues. CDR1 is SNHLY and CDR2 is FYNNEI in the germline V gene. This chain's CDR3 is CASSVEGPGNTIYF. The CDR3 DNA follows: TGTGCCAGCAGTGTAGAAGGGCCTGGAAACACCATATATTTT.

This chain uses TRBV5-1 with TRBJ1-4; D may be TRBD1 (5 bases). CDR1 and CDR2 (germline): SGHRS, YFSETQ. V was cut by 0 bases and J by 8 bases, with 11 bases left in between. This CDR3 region has 14 residues. CDR3 amino acids: CASSLERWDEKLFF. CDR3 DNA: TGCGCCAGCAGCTTGGAACGGTGGGACGAAAAACTGTTTTTT.

The count of this clone is one. This chain uses TRBV11-1 with TRBJ2-3, with TRBD2 matching 7 bases. Germline V gene sequence: CDR1 SGHAT, CDR2 FQDESV (reference sequence). This CDR3 has 16 residues. The ends lost 2 bases at V and 4 bases at J; junction bases unmatched: 9. The CDR3 loop reads CASSLMRAGLADTQYF. The CDR3 bases are TGTGCCAGCAGCTTAATGCGAGCGGGACTCGCAGATACGCAGTATTTT.

The chain links TRBV27 to TRBJ1-4; unclear D gene. CDR1 is MNHEY and CDR2 is SMNVEV in the germline V gene (reference sequence). V lost 8 bases and J lost 11, with 12 bases in between. The length of the CDR3 is 11 residues. The CDR3 nucleotides read TGTGCCAGCGGCCCCCTCGGGAAACTGTTTTTT. Translation: CASGPLGKLFF.

V and J are TRBV10-3 and TRBJ2-1; 7 bases agree with TRBD2. The CDR3 consists of 13 residues. Germline V CDR1 and CDR2: ENHRY, SYGVKD. Unmatched junction bases numbered 4, after V lost 6 bases and J lost 5 bases. The CDR3 protein is CAIRAGAHNEQFF. The CDR3 nucleotides are TGTGCCATCAGGGCGGGAGCCCACAATGAGCAGTTCTTC.

This chain connects TRBV6-4 to TRBJ2-1; 13 nucleotides match TRBD2. The germline V gene has CDR1 MRHNA and CDR2 SNTAGT. The CDR3 has 15 amino acids. Losses at the gene ends were 3 bases for V and 8 bases for J; bases not matched to a gene: 4. The chain's CDR3 is CASSERTSGSHEQFF. DNA for the CDR3: TGTGCCAGCAGTGAAAGGACTAGCGGGAGCCATGAGCAGTTCTTC.

The V gene is TRBV9, the J gene TRBJ2-3; 10 bases are shared with TRBD2. Germline-derived CDR1 and CDR2 are SGDLS and YYNGEE. This CDR3 comprises 16 residues. The V segment lost 0 bases and the J segment 1 base; nucleotides outside the gene matches: 2. The DNA of the CDR3 is TGTGCCAGCAGCGTAGAAGGGACTAGCGGCACAGATACGCAGTATTTT. This sequence encodes CASSVEGTSGTDTQYF.

The V and J genes are TRBV7-2 and TRBJ2-7; 11 bases fit TRBD2. J lost 4 bases, V lost 5 bases, and 10 bases had no gene match. The CDR3 totals 16 residues. The V gene's germline CDR1 is SGHTA and CDR2 FQGNSA. CDR3: CASSQRGTSGAYEQYF. The CDR3 bases are TGTGCCAGCAGCCAACGGGGGACTAGCGGAGCGTACGAGCAGTACTTC.

The genes are TRBV28 and TRBJ2-1, with D perhaps matching TRBD2 (6 bases). Germline V gene data show CDR1 as MDHEN and CDR2 as SYDVKM. V was cut by 4 bases and J by 4 bases, with 14 bases left in between. The CDR3 covers 15 residues. The CDR3 DNA is TGTGCCAGCAGTTCTAGCGCCGAGGGGTACAATGAGCAGTTCTTC. Translation gives CASSSSAEGYNEQFF.

V usage is TRBV6-1 and J usage is TRBJ1-4; 7 bases are shared with TRBD1. The CDR3 has 15 residues. The V gene's germline CDR1 is MNHNS and CDR2 SASEGT. Germline trimming cut 3 bases from V and 3 bases from J; bases unmatched to any gene: 4. In DNA, the CDR3 is TGTGCCAGCAGTGATCGGACAGGCGCTAATGAAAAACTGTTTTTT. Its translation is CASSDRTGANEKLFF.

The chain recombines TRBV27 with TRBJ2-1; D possibly matches TRBD1 or TRBD2 (5 bases each). The V gene lost 5 bases and the J gene lost 6 bases, with 17 bases spanning the gap. The CDR3 spans 15 residues. Germline loops: CDR1 MNHEY, CDR2 SMNVEV (reference sequence). Here the CDR3 DNA reads TGTGCCAGCAGTCCCGGGGCAGGGTACAGCAATGAGCAGTTCTTC. This encodes CASSPGAGYSNEQFF.

The CDR3 protein is CASSPTPRGAKNIQYF. The CDR3 coding sequence is TGTGCCAGCTCACCGACGCCGAGGGGAGCCAAAAACATTCAGTACTTC. The chain is built from TRBV18 and TRBJ2-4, with D perhaps assigned TRBD1 or TRBD2 (5 bases each). The V and J ends lost 3 bases and 0 bases respectively, with 12 bases between them. CDR3 length: 16 amino acids. CDR1 and CDR2 from the germline V gene are KGHSH and LQKENI.